Below, one T cell receptor (beta chain) is given with its context. The sample belongs to a study of blood T cell repertoires in COVID-19. The CDR3 has 15 residues. With 2 bases clipped from V and 7 bases from J, the junction kept 3 bases outside the gene matches. Germline V gene lookup returns CDR1 SGHRS and CDR2 YFSETQ. Clones were sequenced by immunoSEQ multiplex PCR, and TCRdb holds only the in-frame ones, with some missing. The sample comprises 60,000 to 85,000 clones, roughly 85% of which are singletons, and 9.5% to 13% rests with the top ten. Sequencing was performed on peripheral blood. The gene calls are TRBV5-1 and TRBJ2-1; 13 nucleotides agree with TRBD2. The clonotype originates from a man in his fifties or sixties with COVID-19, enrolled during active disease. The CDR3: CASSFGLAGENEQFF. The DNA for the CDR3 is TGCGCCAGCAGCTTTGGACTAGCGGGGGAAAATGAGCAGTTCTTC.